This record concerns one T cell receptor beta chain sequence. The target antigen is unknown. The assay was immunoSEQ multiplex PCR, and TCRdb's table has in-frame clones only and misses some. The sample has 80,000 to 100,000 clones, almost 85% seen once. The data are from a study of a mutant IDH1 vaccine in newly diagnosed glioma. This sample's time point: baseline, week 1 (first vaccination visit). Documented treatment: pre-vaccination baseline after standard-of-care therapy. Study outcomes and limitations: Among patients, 93.3% showed immune responses induced by the vaccine.

Trimming took off 0 bases at V and 7 bases at J, with 12 bases between the two ends. Germline values: CDR1 GTSNPN, CDR2 SVGIG (reference sequence). The CDR3 loop spans 14 amino acids. The specimen comprised PBMCs, sampled from a glioma patient treated with radiotherapy, temozolomide or both. The V gene is TRBV30, the J gene TRBJ1-4, with a weak D call TRBD1 (6 bases). The receptor comes from a man in his forties or fifties with glioma. Some clones in this sample may be carry-over from other donors' samples. Here the CDR3 reads CAWSVGLGGEKLFF. Here the CDR3 DNA reads TGTGCCTGGAGTGTAGGTCTAGGGGGTGAAAAACTGTTTTTT.